These 9 T cell receptor beta chains share one sample of origin, sequenced in a study of OX40 agonist ivuxolimab in advanced cancers. Profiling relied on immunoSEQ multiplex PCR, and the TCRdb table lists in-frame clones only, not all of them. Here the sample spans around 80,000 clones, 85% to 90% being singletons. The material sequenced was CD4+ or CD8+ T cells sorted from blood, taken in a trial of the OX40 agonist ivuxolimab. The receptor set was obtained from an adult with an advanced solid tumor such as melanoma, head and neck, liver or kidney cancer.

This chain joins TRBV7-8 and TRBJ2-2, with 12 positions matching TRBD2. V lost 3 bases and J lost 0; bases outside the gene matches: 2. CDR1 and CDR2 from the germline V gene are SGHVS and FQNEAQ. This CDR3 has 17 amino acids. Here the CDR3 reads CASSLTSGGANTGELFF. The CDR3, as DNA: TGTGCCAGCAGCTTGACTAGCGGGGGTGCGAACACCGGGGAGCTGTTTTTT.

The chain couples TRBV2 to TRBJ1-1; 8 bases match TRBD1. Losses at the gene ends were 2 bases for V and 4 bases for J; bases not matched to a gene: 3. Germline CDR1 is SNHLY and CDR2 is FYNNEI. The CDR3 has 14 amino acids. The CDR3 DNA follows: TGTGCCAGCAGTGAAAACAGGGGGGTCACTGAAGCTTTCTTT. This encodes CASSENRGVTEAFF.

The chain uses TRBV23-1 and TRBJ1-5; perhaps TRBD1 as D (6 bases). TRBV23-1 is given ORF status, its function remaining uncertain. The CDR3 covers 15 residues. V was shortened by 5 bases and J by 6 bases, with 17 bases between the two germline ends. CDR3 amino acids: CASSKQGRLGQPQHF. In nucleotides, the CDR3 is TGCGCCAGCAGTAAACAGGGTCGGTTGGGTCAGCCCCAGCATTTT.

This rearrangement joins TRBV5-4 to TRBJ2-1; D is unclear. The CDR3 consists of 14 residues. With 0 bases removed from V and 10 bases from J, the gap between germline ends came to 14 bases. Germline assignment: CDR1 SGHNT and CDR2 YYREEE (reference sequence). CDR3 DNA: TGTGCCAGCAGCTTGGAGGTCCCCGGTAGGGAGCAGTTCTTC. Translated, it gives CASSLEVPGREQFF.

V and J are TRBV14 and TRBJ1-3; the D is unclear. V was pared by 1 base and J by 1 base, with 11 bases between. This CDR3 spans 16 amino acids. Germline V gene lookup returns CDR1 SGHDN and CDR2 FVKESK. The CDR3 coding sequence is TGTGCCAGCAGCCAAGGAGTACGGGGATCTGGAAACACCATATATTTT. Translating gives CASSQGVRGSGNTIYF.

The chain couples TRBV6-1 to TRBJ2-6; no clear D. Germline V gene data show CDR1 as MNHNS and CDR2 as SASEGT. Trimming cost V 3 bases and J 1 base, with 10 bases left between them. The CDR3 covers 16 residues. In nucleotides, the CDR3 is TGTGCCAGCAGTGACCTCCTTGGTTCTGGGGCCAACGTCCTGACTTTC. As protein: CASSDLLGSGANVLTF.

This clone has only a few counts. V gene TRBV30 combines with J gene TRBJ1-5, with D possibly TRBD1 on 5 matching bases. Trimming took 1 base from V and 5 from J, leaving 9 bases between them. CDR1 is GTSNPN, CDR2 SVGIG, per germline (reference sequence). CDR3 length equals 13 residues. CDR3 protein: CAWSERGDQPQHF. CDR3 in DNA: TGTGCCTGGAGTGAGCGGGGCGATCAGCCCCAGCATTTT.

This chain joins TRBV6-5 and TRBJ2-5; 8 nucleotides align to TRBD1. This CDR3 has 14 residues. CDR1 MNHEY and CDR2 SVGAGI come from the germline V gene. The V and J ends lost 5 bases and 5 bases, in that order; junction bases with no gene match: 7. In DNA form, the CDR3 reads TGTGCCAGCAGTATGGACAGGGCGCGGGAGACCCAGTACTTC. Protein product: CASSMDRARETQYF.

This chain links TRBV10-3 with TRBJ1-5; D possibly corresponds to TRBD1 (5 bases). CDR3 length: 13 amino acids. Germline V lookup: CDR1 ENHRY, CDR2 SYGVKD. Trimming took 3 bases from V and 7 from J, leaving 10 bases between them. In DNA form, the CDR3 reads TGTGCCATCAGTGAAGACGGGGCACAGCCCCAGCATTTT. It encodes CAISEDGAQPQHF.